This T cell receptor (beta chain) was documented in a study of T cell responses to AZD1222 COVID-19 vaccine. V lost 1 base to trimming and J lost 7 bases, with 8 bases between them. The CDR3 is made up of 13 amino acids. Germline CDR1 and CDR2: SGHTA and FQGNSA. Profiling relied on immunoSEQ multiplex PCR, and the TCRdb table lists in-frame clones only, not all of them. The table records roughly 140,000 clones, roughly 88% of them present only once. The TCR sequence derives from an adult in good health. The chain combines TRBV7-2 with TRBJ2-1, with D perhaps TRBD1 or TRBD2 (5 bases each). Sequencing used peripheral blood, obtained on day 0 of MenACWY control vaccination. CDR3 residues: CASSLDRRNEQFF. CDR3 nucleotide sequence: TGTGCCAGCAGCTTAGACAGGAGGAATGAGCAGTTCTTC.